The 9 T cell receptor beta chains in this list originate from one sample, sequenced in a study of T cell responses to AZD1222 COVID-19 vaccine (dated by TCRdb to the early 2020s). Sample time point, as interpreted from the label and publication: baseline before first vaccination. Library prep was done by the immunoSEQ multiplex PCR assay. In TCRdb, the immuneACCESS table is reduced to in-frame sequences with V and J assigned. These tables do not hold every clone; where another copy was compared, an unresolved V gene accounts for under half, and the others remain unexplained. Here the sample has approximately 120,000 clones; roughly 87% occur a single time. The biggest ten clones account for roughly 5.2% of the sample. The material sequenced was peripheral blood, taken on day 0 of AZD1222 vaccination. The source is an adult in good health.

The chain couples TRBV27 to TRBJ1-2; unclear D gene. The CDR3 has 15 residues. With 0 bases removed from V and 6 bases from J, the gap between germline ends came to 14 bases. Germline lookup yields CDR1 MNHEY and CDR2 SMNVEV (reference sequence). The CDR3 spells CASSLSPQPGDGYTF. The CDR3 DNA reads TGTGCCAGCAGTTTATCCCCCCAACCCGGGGATGGCTACACCTTC.

V is TRBV13 and J is TRBJ1-1; D unclear. V was trimmed by 0 bases and J by 3 bases, leaving 11 bases between them. This CDR3 comprises 15 residues. Germline V lookup: CDR1 PRHDT, CDR2 FYEKMQ (reference sequence). The CDR3 is CASSLGGERYTEAFF. CDR3 DNA: TGTGCCAGCAGCTTAGGTGGGGAGAGGTACACTGAAGCTTTCTTT. Using reference TRBV13 and TRBJ1-1 for the parts outside the CDR3, the full variable domain is AAGVIQSPRHLIKEKRETATLKCYPIPRHDTVYWYQQGPGQDPQFLISFYEKMQSDKGSIPDRFSAQQFSDYHSELNMSSLELGDSALYFCASSLGGERYTEAFFGQGTRLTVV.

In its sample, this clone was seen once. V is TRBV5-6 and J is TRBJ2-1; D is tentatively TRBD1 or TRBD2 (5 bases each). This CDR3 has 15 amino acids. Germline CDR1 is SGHDT and CDR2 is YYEEEE. Trimming cost V 3 bases and J 0 bases, with 10 bases left between them. The CDR3 loop reads CASSSHGASYNEQFF. The CDR3 DNA reads as TGTGCCAGCAGCTCCCACGGGGCCTCCTACAATGAGCAGTTCTTC.

The rearrangement links TRBV29-1 to TRBJ2-7; a possible D gene is TRBD1 (5 bases). V dropped 4 bases and J dropped 2 bases, with 6 bases sitting between them. The CDR3 consists of 11 residues. CDR1 SQVTM and CDR2 ANQGSEA come from the germline V gene. CDR3 sequence (DNA): TGCAGCGTTGGACAGACCTACGAGCAGTACTTC. It is translated as CSVGQTYEQYF.

The chain employs TRBV11-2 and TRBJ2-3; no reliable D call. Germline CDR1 and CDR2: SGHAT and FQNNGV. The CDR3 sequence is 16 residues long. V was shortened by 6 bases and J by 0 bases, with 16 bases between the two germline ends. This CDR3 is CASRFGRTPSTDTQYF. As DNA, the CDR3 is TGTGCCAGCAGATTCGGACGTACCCCTAGCACAGATACGCAGTATTTT.

V and J are TRBV4-1 and TRBJ2-7, with D perhaps matching TRBD1 (6 bases). The V end lost 2 bases, the J end lost 5 bases, and 16 bases lay between the germline ends. CDR1 is MGHRA and CDR2 is YSYEKL in the germline V gene. CDR3 length: 15 residues. CDR3 bases: TGCGCCAGCAGCCAATCTGCAGGGGAAACGAACGAGCAGTACTTC. It is translated as CASSQSAGETNEQYF.

The chain joins TRBV10-1 to TRBJ2-1, with 12 bases fitting TRBD2. Germline CDR1 and CDR2: WNHNN and SYGVQD (reference sequence). J lost 7 bases, V lost 3 bases, and 4 bases had no gene match. This CDR3 contains 15 residues. This CDR3 is CASSDQLAGGNEQFF. Here the CDR3 DNA reads TGCGCCAGCAGTGACCAACTAGCGGGAGGTAATGAGCAGTTCTTC.

The chain uses TRBV6-4 and TRBJ2-3, with D perhaps matching TRBD2 (6 bases). Germline lookup yields CDR1 MRHNA and CDR2 SNTAGT. The CDR3 has 14 residues. Deletions cut 2 bases from V and 5 bases from J, with 11 bases between. CDR3 bases: TGTGCCAGCAGTGACACGGGAGTCGGAGATACGCAGTATTTT. Its translation is CASSDTGVGDTQYF.

This chain joins TRBV5-4 and TRBJ2-6; 8 bases match TRBD1. CDR1 and CDR2 (germline): SGHNT, YYREEE (reference sequence). The CDR3 covers 19 residues. After removal of 1 base from V and 4 bases from J, the junction contained 13 bases not matched to a gene. The CDR3 DNA reads TGTGCCAGCAGCTTGTTCAGGGGGCAAGCTTTATCCGGGGCCAACGTCCTGACTTTC. Amino acids: CASSLFRGQALSGANVLTF.